The 7 T cell receptor beta chains presented below share a single source sample, sequenced in a study of blood T cell repertoires in COVID-19. Produced via immunoSEQ multiplex PCR; TCRdb's table is partial and in-frame only. Of about 340,000 clones listed, roughly 90% are singletons. The sequencing input was PBMCs or T cells enriched from blood (not recorded which). The source of these receptors is a woman in her 30s who had recovered from COVID-19.

The CDR3 nucleotides read TGTGCCAGCAGTTGGGCAGGGTTTAAAACAGATACGCAGTATTTT. Translating it yields CASSWAGFKTDTQYF. The chain is built from TRBV27 and TRBJ2-3; a possible D gene is TRBD1 (5 bases). Per germline, CDR1 MNHEY and CDR2 SMNVEV (reference sequence). This CDR3 region has 15 residues. Trimming pared 4 bases from V and 3 bases from J, leaving 14 bases between.

DNA for the CDR3: TGTGCCAGCAGCCCAGGGGGGAACGTGTACGAGCAGTACTTC. It is translated as CASSPGGNVYEQYF. V gene TRBV7-6 combines with J gene TRBJ2-7; tentative D call: TRBD1 (7 bases). The germline CDR1 and CDR2 sequences are SGHVS and FNYEAQ. V was trimmed by 5 bases and J by 4 bases, leaving 15 bases between them. The CDR3 runs to 14 residues.

The chain has TRBV19 and TRBJ1-2; no clear D. Trimming took off 3 bases at V and 9 bases at J, with 29 bases between the two ends. From germline, CDR1 is LNHDA and CDR2 SQIVND (reference sequence). The CDR3 sequence is 18 residues long. As DNA, the CDR3 is TGTGCCAGTAGTATTACCGTTTTTCAAGTTCAGGTTCCGATACGCTACACCTTC. As protein: CASSITVFQVQVPIRYTF.

The chain carries TRBV7-3 and TRBJ2-1; 8 bases align to TRBD2. V lost 4 bases to trimming and J lost 0 bases; unmatched junction nucleotides: 11. CDR1 and CDR2 (germline): SGHTA, FQGTGA. There are 18 residues in the CDR3. The CDR3 loop is CASSSILPAGDSYNEQFF. For the CDR3, the DNA is TGTGCCAGCAGCTCGATACTCCCAGCGGGGGACTCCTACAATGAGCAGTTCTTC.

The chain is built from TRBV27 and TRBJ1-1; D is ambiguous. Germline values: CDR1 MNHEY, CDR2 SMNVEV (reference sequence). The CDR3 covers 13 residues. V was cut by 2 bases and J by 4 bases, with 8 bases left in between. The CDR3 protein is CASSLNSGTEAFF. The CDR3 bases are TGTGCCAGCAGTTTAAATTCGGGCACTGAAGCTTTCTTT.

CDR3 in DNA: TGTGCCAGCACCCTAACTCCGCGCCGATCCTACAATGAGCAGTTCTTC. It translates to CASTLTPRRSYNEQFF. The chain is built from TRBV2 and TRBJ2-1; D gene uncertain. CDR3 length equals 16 residues. Per the germline V gene, CDR1 is SNHLY and CDR2 is FYNNEI. The V gene lost 7 bases and the J gene lost 1 base, with 17 bases spanning the gap.

CDR3 sequence: CASSPGQGASTEAFF. DNA of the CDR3: TGTGCCAGCAGCCCGGGACAGGGGGCATCAACTGAAGCTTTCTTT. The chain carries TRBV7-9 and TRBJ1-1, with 12 bases fitting TRBD1. With 5 bases clipped from V and 5 bases from J, the junction kept 6 bases outside the gene matches. The CDR3 sequence is 15 residues long. Germline CDR1 is SEHNR and CDR2 is FQNEAQ (reference sequence).